This T cell receptor beta chain came from a study of a mutant IDH1 vaccine in newly diagnosed glioma. The wider study: The study started vaccination 4-6 weeks after radiotherapy alone, or with temozolomide cycles. Previous care, which was radiotherapy, temozolomide, or both, most often involved both. Study-wide findings and caveats: Pseudoprogression appears to have had no connection to changes in top peripheral T cell clonotypes. Of all patients, approximately 93% showed vaccine-induced immune responses.

Time point noted: week 35, safety follow-up. All doses held 300 ug of mutant IDH1 20-mer peptide, with topical imiquimod. Trimming stripped 0 bases from V and 3 bases from J, with 6 bases between. Germline V gene data show CDR1 as SGHDT and CDR2 as YYEEEE. This CDR3 is built from 13 residues. On this clone itself: Its target is unknown.

The method was immunoSEQ multiplex PCR; TCRdb's version includes in-frame clones alone and lacks a portion of them. The data contain about 54,000 clones, roughly 80% of them singletons. The sample in question was PBMCs, obtained from a glioma patient whose treatment included an IDH1 peptide vaccine. The receptor comes from a woman aged 18-35 years with glioma. This sequence joins TRBV5-6 and TRBJ1-1, with unresolved D. The CDR3 here is CASSLGEYTEAFF. The CDR3 region has the DNA TGTGCCAGCAGCTTGGGGGAGTACACTGAAGCTTTCTTT.